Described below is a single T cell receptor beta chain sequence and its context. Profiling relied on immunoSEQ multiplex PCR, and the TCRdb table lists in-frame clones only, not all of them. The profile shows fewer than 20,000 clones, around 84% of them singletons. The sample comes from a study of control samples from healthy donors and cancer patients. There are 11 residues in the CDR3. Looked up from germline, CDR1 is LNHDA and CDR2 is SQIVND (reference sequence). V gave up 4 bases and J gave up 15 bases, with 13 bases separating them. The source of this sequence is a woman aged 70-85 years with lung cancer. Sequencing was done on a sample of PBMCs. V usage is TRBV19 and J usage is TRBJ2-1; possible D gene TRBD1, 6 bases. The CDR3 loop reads CASSKGESSFF. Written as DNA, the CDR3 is TGTGCCAGTAGTAAGGGGGAGTCGTCGTTCTTC.